The present T cell receptor (beta chain) was sequenced within a study of blood T cell repertoires in COVID-19 (dated by TCRdb to the early 2020s). Regarding the research as a whole: Collaborator samples came from the United States, Italy and Spain and covered acute and convalescent phases of COVID-19. The material from the prospective study consisted of cDNA or gDNA derived from T cells, B-cell-depleted T cells, or PBMCs. The dataset comprised deeply sampled blood TCRbeta repertoires from subjects exposed to, actively infected with, or recovered from COVID-19. The repertoires were released in a freely available public database meant as a resource for research on the immune response to SARS-CoV-2. The samples were drawn from the first 160 participants of the ongoing ImmuneRACE study and from roughly 1,300 subjects provided by 6 global collaborators. Nearly every sample came with metadata listing a de-identified subject ID, COVID-19 status, age in years and sex. Where HLA class I and class II types were available, the types were taken from metadata supplied by the sample provider, not from assay-based typing. General conclusions and limits of the study: Clinical and demographic metadata were provided uncurated, with the amount varying by source and participant.

A note on this clone: No cognate antigen has been identified for it. No base qualities exist here, and no much larger clone lies one base off it.

There are 15 amino acids in the CDR3, from cysteine to phenylalanine inclusive. Just CDR3 DNA is preserved here, 45 bases in frame from base 1. The collaborating institutions used their own protocols to collect whole blood in K2EDTA tubes. Collaborator samples were shipped for TCRbeta analysis as frozen whole blood, isolated PBMCs, or DNA extracted from either sample type. TCRbeta CDR3 regions were amplified from genomic DNA using the immunoSEQ Assay, a bias-controlled multiplex PCR. The study's processing was this. Nucleated cell counts per sample were estimated from amplification of reference gene primers within the assay. To quantify the absolute abundance of each unique TCRbeta CDR3 rearrangement, sequence reads were collapsed and filtered. For each sample, productive Simpson clonality was calculated by taking the square root of Simpson's diversity index across productive rearrangements. TCRdb limited this immuneACCESS table to in-frame rearrangements with V and J called. A share of clones is missing; checked studies link under half to unresolved V genes, and the rest is unexplained. The V and J calls and the clone size are those of that table, but D and trimming were determined from the DNA. This sample comprises roughly 150,000 clones, around 90% of them detected only once. The leading ten clones occupy 5% to 6% of the sample.

The receptor was isolated from a human donor in a cohort sampled during active COVID-19. The sample consisted of peripheral blood. In this chain, TRBV21-1 is recombined with TRBJ2-7; the table calls TRBD1, which could not be checked here. TRBV21-1 has pseudogene status. In nucleotides, the sequence is TGTGCCAGCAGCAAAGCGCGAGGGGGAGCCTACGAGCAGTACTTC. Its product reads: CASSKARGGAYEQYF.